This T cell receptor (beta chain) was profiled in a study of blood T cell repertoires in COVID-19. About the research overall: COVID-19 samples from acute and convalescent phases originated in the United States, Italy and Spain. The cDNA or gDNA used as material had been derived from T cells, B-cell-depleted T cells, or PBMCs.

In the authors' methods: How many nucleated cells were present was estimated from reference gene primer amplification. Produced via immunoSEQ multiplex PCR; TCRdb's table is partial and in-frame only. V and J calls and clone size are as listed in that table; D and trimming were resolved from the DNA. The data hold around 100,000 clones, with 70% to 90% observed a single time. Germline values: CDR1 SGHNT, CDR2 YYREEE (reference sequence). V was trimmed by 4 bases and J by 4 bases, leaving 13 bases between them. This CDR3 comprises 14 residues. The rearrangement joins TRBV5-4 to TRBJ2-3, with D possibly being TRBD1 (5 bases). This clonotype originated in a human donor in a cohort sampled during active COVID-19. Sequencing was carried out using peripheral blood. CDR3 nucleotide sequence: TGTGCCAGCAGCCGATCGGAAGGGGCAGATACGCAGTATTTT. Residues: CASSRSEGADTQYF.